This TCR beta chain stems from a study of T cells in Graves' hyperthyroidism and ophthalmopathy. This clonotype was detected many times. The CDR3 has 14 amino acids. The germline gives CDR1 SGHAT, CDR2 FQDESV (reference sequence). V lost 5 bases to trimming and J lost 1 base, with 11 bases between them. There were TCR beta CDR3 regions amplified from RNA transcripts. With the HTBI primer set, the TCR CDR3 went through a first round of RT-PCR. TCRdb passed the multiplex PCR reads through MiXCR, listing each CDR3 protein once. The sample records 500,000 to 600,000 distinct CDR3 sequences, approximately 20% being singletons.

The clonotype was recovered from a man in his forties or fifties with Graves' ophthalmopathy. The sequencing sample was made of blood. J is TRBJ2-5 and V is TRBV11-1, with D possibly matching TRBD2 (5 bases). CDR3 region: CASSRDGVQETQYF. The CDR3 nucleotides are TGTGCCAGCAGCCGCGACGGGGTCCAAGAGACCCAGTACTTC.